This T cell receptor (beta chain) was captured by sequencing in a study of cytomegalovirus exposure and HLA in healthy donors. PCR was performed using 60 Vbeta and 13 Jbeta primers. Clones were read by immunoSEQ multiplex PCR, and TCRdb kept only the in-frame ones, dropping some. The sample gives about 120,000 clones, around four fifths of which show up once; more than 1.5% is in the top ten. V lost 2 bases, J lost 0 bases, and 6 bases stayed unmatched. The CDR3 runs to 17 residues. CDR1 is LGHNA, CDR2 YNFKEQ, per germline. The sample consisted of PBMCs. This chain connects TRBV4-2 to TRBJ2-1; 8 bases fit TRBD2. The sequence came from a man aged 40-50 years in good health and CMV-seronegative. The CDR3 sequence is CASSQPPGLGSYNEQFF. In nucleotides, the CDR3 is TGTGCCAGCAGCCAACCGCCGGGACTAGGCTCCTACAATGAGCAGTTCTTC.